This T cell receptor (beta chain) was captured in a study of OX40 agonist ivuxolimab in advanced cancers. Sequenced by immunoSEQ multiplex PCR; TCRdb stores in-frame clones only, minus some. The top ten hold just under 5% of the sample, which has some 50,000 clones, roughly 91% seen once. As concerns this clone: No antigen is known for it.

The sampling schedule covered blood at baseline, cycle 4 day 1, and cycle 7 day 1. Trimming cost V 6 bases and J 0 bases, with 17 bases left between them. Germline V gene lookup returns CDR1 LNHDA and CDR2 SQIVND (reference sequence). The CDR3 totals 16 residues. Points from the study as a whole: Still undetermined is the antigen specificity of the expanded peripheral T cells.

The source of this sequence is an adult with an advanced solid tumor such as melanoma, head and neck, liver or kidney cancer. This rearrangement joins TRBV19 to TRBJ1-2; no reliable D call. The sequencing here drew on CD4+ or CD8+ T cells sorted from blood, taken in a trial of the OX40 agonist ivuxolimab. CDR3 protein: CASSPGYFAANYGYTF. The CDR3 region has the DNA TGTGCCAGTAGCCCCGGGTATTTCGCAGCTAACTATGGCTACACCTTC. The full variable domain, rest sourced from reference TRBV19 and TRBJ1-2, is DGGITQSPKYLFRKEGQNVTLSCEQNLNHDAMYWYRQDPGQGLRLIYYSQIVNDFQKGDIAEGYSVSREKKESFPLTVTSAQKNPTAFYLCASSPGYFAANYGYTFGSGTRLTVV.